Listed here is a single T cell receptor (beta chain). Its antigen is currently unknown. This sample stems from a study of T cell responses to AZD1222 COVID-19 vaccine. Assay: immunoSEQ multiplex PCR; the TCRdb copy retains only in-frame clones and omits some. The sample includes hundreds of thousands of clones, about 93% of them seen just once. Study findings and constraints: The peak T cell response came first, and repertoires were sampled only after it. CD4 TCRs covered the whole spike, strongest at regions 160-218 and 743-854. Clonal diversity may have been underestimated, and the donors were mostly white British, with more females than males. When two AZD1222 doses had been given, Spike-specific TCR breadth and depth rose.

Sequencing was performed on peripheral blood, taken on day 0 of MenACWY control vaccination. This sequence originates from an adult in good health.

The CDR3 coding sequence is TGTGCCAGCAGCTTCGGGGGGAGAAACACCATATATTTT. Its protein product is CASSFGGRNTIYF. V and J are TRBV7-2 and TRBJ1-3, with a tentative D call TRBD1 (5 bases). The CDR3 extends over 13 amino acids. The ends were cut back, 3 bases at V and 5 bases at J, with 8 bases in the middle. Germline V lookup: CDR1 SGHTA, CDR2 FQGNSA.